This passage covers 21 T cell receptor beta chains from one sample sequenced in a study of blood T cell repertoires in COVID-19. Measured with immunoSEQ multiplex PCR; TCRdb has only the in-frame clones, and not every one. The data hold tens of thousands of clones, with about nine tenths observed a single time. Specimen: peripheral blood. Receptor source: a woman aged 45-60 years in a cohort sampled during active COVID-19.

The chain joins TRBV5-1 to TRBJ2-2; 7 nucleotides align to TRBD2. V was pared by 4 bases and J by 2 bases, with 5 bases of the junction left unmatched. CDR1 SGHRS and CDR2 YFSETQ come from the germline V gene. The CDR3 is 15 residues long. CDR3 in amino acids: CASSPGLRNTGELFF. DNA for the CDR3: TGCGCCAGCAGCCCGGGACTACGAAACACCGGGGAGCTGTTTTTT.

This chain joins TRBV27 and TRBJ1-2; D is unresolved. CDR1 is MNHEY, CDR2 SMNVEV, per germline (reference sequence). The CDR3 extends over 15 amino acids. V lost 0 bases and J lost 4, with 12 bases in between. CDR3 amino acids: CASSLSPAGLYGYTF. The CDR3 nucleotides read TGTGCCAGCAGTTTATCCCCCGCTGGCCTCTATGGCTACACCTTC.

This chain uses TRBV11-3 with TRBJ1-2; D not resolved. Trimming cost V 4 bases and J 4 bases, with 16 bases left between them. Germline CDR1 SGHNT, CDR2 YENEEA. This CDR3 is 15 amino acids long. Here the CDR3 reads CASSSQGSAGYGYTF. The CDR3 DNA follows: TGTGCCAGCAGCTCCCAAGGGTCGGCGGGCTATGGCTACACCTTC.

In this sample, this clone turned up once. The V call is TRBV29-1, the J call TRBJ2-3; the match to TRBD2 covers 10 bases. Germline CDR1 is SQVTM and CDR2 is ANQGSEA. There are 13 residues in the CDR3. J gave up 6 bases and V 4 bases, and 4 bases lay outside the gene matches. CDR3 protein: CSVVGTSDDTQYF. As DNA, the CDR3 is TGCAGCGTTGTCGGGACTAGCGACGATACGCAGTATTTT.

The J gene is TRBJ2-7, the V gene TRBV21-1; no check of the table's D call, TRBD1, against the DNA was made. TRBV21-1 is labeled a pseudogene. The CDR3 runs to 17 residues. DNA of the CDR3: TGTGCCAGCAGCAAAATCGCAGAAACGGACATAAGCTTCGAGCAGTACTTC. Translation gives CASSKIAETDISFEQYF.

The rearrangement joins TRBV21-1 to TRBJ2-1; the tabulated D call, TRBD1, remains unverified against the DNA. TRBV21-1 is noted as a pseudogene. The CDR3 is 16 amino acids. The CDR3 DNA follows: TGTGCCAGCAGCGAAAGGCGTGACAGCTCCTACAATGAGCAGTTCTTC. Translation: CASSERRDSSYNEQFF.

This chain uses TRBV10-3 with TRBJ1-1; D ambiguous. The germline CDR1 and CDR2 sequences are ENHRY and SYGVKD. Trimming removed 11 bases from V and 2 bases from J, with 15 bases in between. This CDR3 spans 13 amino acids. The CDR3: CASYREVNTEAFF. The CDR3, as DNA: TGTGCCTCCTATAGGGAGGTAAACACTGAAGCTTTCTTT.

The rearrangement links TRBV10-3 to TRBJ2-7; possible D gene TRBD2, 6 bases. The CDR3 contains 15 residues. The germline V and J ends were trimmed by 0 bases and 4 bases, with 13 bases remaining between them. Germline loops: CDR1 ENHRY, CDR2 SYGVKD. CDR3 protein: CAISESLGSSYEQYF. CDR3 DNA sequence: TGTGCCATCAGTGAGTCTCTCGGGAGTTCATACGAGCAGTACTTC.

With respect to this clone: One junction end does not reproduce the germline sequence, and a read error may be involved. The CDR3: CASSLGTGSSYNPPLHF. The CDR3 region has the DNA TGTGCCAGCAGTTTAGGGACAGGGAGCTCCTATAATCCACCCCTCCACTTT. V usage is TRBV28 and J usage is TRBJ1-6; TRBD1 matches 9 bases. There are 17 residues in the CDR3. In germline, CDR1 is MDHEN, CDR2 SYDVKM. The entire variable domain, with the rest obtained from reference TRBV28 and TRBJ1-6, is as follows: DVKVTQSSRYLVKRTGEKVFLECVQDMDHENMFWYRQDPGLGLRLIYFSYDVKMKEKGDIPEGYSVSREKKERFSLILESASTNQTSMYLCASSLGTGSSYNPPLHFGNGTRLTVT.

The gene calls are TRBV2 and TRBJ2-7; perhaps TRBD1 as D (5 bases). Per the germline V gene, CDR1 is SNHLY and CDR2 is FYNNEI. There are 15 residues in the CDR3. The V end was cut by 6 bases, the J end by 2 bases, with 17 bases between. The CDR3 is CASSYDSEPPYEQYF. The CDR3 nucleotides are TGTGCCAGCAGCTACGACAGCGAACCCCCCTACGAGCAGTACTTC.

The V gene is TRBV6-5, the J gene TRBJ2-1; D is possibly TRBD2 (6 bases). The CDR3 spans 14 residues. The germline gives CDR1 MNHEY, CDR2 SVGAGI. With 1 base removed from V and 3 bases from J, the gap between germline ends came to 7 bases. The CDR3 region is CASSYLGLYNEQFF. CDR3 coding DNA: TGTGCCAGCAGTTACTTGGGACTCTACAATGAGCAGTTCTTC.

This clone was recorded only once. The chain combines TRBV10-2 with TRBJ2-7, with 7 positions matching TRBD2. CDR1 is WSHSY, CDR2 SAAADI, per germline. V gave up 8 bases and J gave up 4 bases; unmatched junction bases: 8. This CDR3 is built from 13 residues. This CDR3 is CASFGGRSYEQYF. The CDR3 nucleotides are TGCGCCAGCTTTGGCGGGAGAAGTTACGAGCAGTACTTC.

This chain links TRBV7-9 with TRBJ2-3, with 12 positions matching TRBD2. The CDR3 spans 17 residues. J lost 4 bases, V lost 1 base, and 6 bases had no gene match. CDR1 and CDR2 from the germline V gene are SEHNR and FQNEAQ (reference sequence). The CDR3 nucleotides read TGTGCCAGCAGCTTAGGCGGTTGGACTAGCGGGGCAGATACGCAGTATTTT. This gives the protein CASSLGGWTSGADTQYF.

Of note for this clone: At one end the junction does not follow the germline gene, possibly because of a read error. The chain joins TRBV7-7 to TRBJ2-1; the D gene is possibly TRBD1 (6 bases). The germline V gene has CDR1 SSHAT and CDR2 FNYEAQ (reference sequence). This CDR3 is 13 amino acids long. CDR3 DNA: TGTGCTAGCAGCTTAGACACAGGGACTGAGCAGTTCTTC. Translated: CASSLDTGTEQFF.

V usage is TRBV4-1 and J usage is TRBJ2-7; TRBD1 is a possible D gene (5 bases). Germline-derived CDR1 and CDR2 are MGHRA and YSYEKL. This CDR3 comprises 15 residues. The V and J ends lost 2 bases and 1 base respectively, with 12 bases between them. The DNA for the CDR3 is TGCGCCAGCAGCCAAACAGGATGGATGTCCTACGAGCAGTACTTC. The encoded protein is CASSQTGWMSYEQYF.

V gene TRBV27 combines with J gene TRBJ2-5; 12 positions agree with TRBD2. This CDR3 has 15 amino acids. Germline CDR1 MNHEY, CDR2 SMNVEV (reference sequence). After removal of 10 bases from V and 1 base from J, the junction contained 7 bases not matched to a gene. The DNA of the CDR3 is TGTGCCACCCGGAAGACTAGCGGGGGCCAAGAGACCCAGTACTTC. The encoded protein is CATRKTSGGQETQYF.

The chain employs TRBV10-2 and TRBJ2-6; 10 nucleotides match TRBD1. V lost 2 bases and J lost 0; bases outside the gene matches: 7. The CDR3 runs to 19 residues. CDR1 and CDR2 from the germline V gene are WSHSY and SAAADI. CDR3 loop: CASSETRTGGYSGANVLTF. The CDR3 region has the DNA TGCGCCAGCAGTGAGACTAGGACAGGGGGATACTCTGGGGCCAACGTCCTGACTTTC.

V and J are TRBV19 and TRBJ1-3; D remains ambiguous. The V and J ends lost 7 bases and 0 bases respectively, with 10 bases between them. The germline gives CDR1 LNHDA, CDR2 SQIVND (reference sequence). This CDR3 is 14 amino acids long. The CDR3 protein is CASTPLFSGNTIYF. CDR3 nucleotides: TGTGCCAGTACCCCCCTTTTCTCTGGAAACACCATATATTTT.

This rearrangement joins TRBV27 to TRBJ2-7; 11 nucleotides line up with TRBD2. The germline V gene encodes CDR1 MNHEY and CDR2 SMNVEV (reference sequence). V gave up 6 bases and J gave up 2 bases; unmatched junction bases: 6. CDR3 length: 15 amino acids. CDR3 amino acids: CASRIASGGTYEQYF. In DNA, the CDR3 is TGTGCCAGCAGGATCGCTAGCGGGGGGACCTACGAGCAGTACTTC.

In its sample, this clone was seen once. This sequence joins TRBV4-1 and TRBJ2-3; 9 nucleotides match TRBD2. This CDR3 contains 18 residues. Trimming removed 1 base from V and 3 bases from J; junction bases left unmatched: 11. The germline gives CDR1 MGHRA, CDR2 YSYEKL. The CDR3 sequence is CASSQVGRGGLGTDTQYF. The CDR3 DNA reads TGCGCCAGCAGCCAAGTCGGGCGGGGGGGCCTTGGGACAGATACGCAGTATTTT.

The chain has TRBV19 and TRBJ1-2; D ambiguous. The V and J ends lost 9 bases and 6 bases respectively, with 11 bases between them. Germline loops: CDR1 LNHDA, CDR2 SQIVND (reference sequence). The CDR3 has 11 residues. The CDR3 DNA sequence: TGTGCCAGCAGAAAATATAATGGCTACACCTTC. This gives the protein CASRKYNGYTF.